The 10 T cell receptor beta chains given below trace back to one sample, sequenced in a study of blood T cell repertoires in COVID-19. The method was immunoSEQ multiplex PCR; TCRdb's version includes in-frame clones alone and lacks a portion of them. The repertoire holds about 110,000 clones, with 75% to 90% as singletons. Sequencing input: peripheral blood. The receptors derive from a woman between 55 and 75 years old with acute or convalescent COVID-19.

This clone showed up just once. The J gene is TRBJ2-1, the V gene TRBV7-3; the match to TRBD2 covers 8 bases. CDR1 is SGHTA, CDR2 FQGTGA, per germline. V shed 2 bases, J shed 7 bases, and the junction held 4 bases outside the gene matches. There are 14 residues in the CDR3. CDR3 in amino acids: CASSLDGTSNEQFF. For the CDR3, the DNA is TGTGCCAGCAGCTTAGACGGGACTAGTAATGAGCAGTTCTTC.

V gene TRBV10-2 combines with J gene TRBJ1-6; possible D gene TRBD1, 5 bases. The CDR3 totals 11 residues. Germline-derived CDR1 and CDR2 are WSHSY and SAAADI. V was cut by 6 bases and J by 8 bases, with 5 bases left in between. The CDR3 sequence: CASRQDSPLHF. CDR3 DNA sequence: TGCGCCAGCAGACAGGATTCACCCCTCCACTTT.

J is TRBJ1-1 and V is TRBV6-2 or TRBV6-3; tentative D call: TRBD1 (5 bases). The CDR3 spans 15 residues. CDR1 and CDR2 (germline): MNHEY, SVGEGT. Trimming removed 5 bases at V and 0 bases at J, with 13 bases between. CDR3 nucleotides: TGTGCCAGCAGTACCCGTGGGGCGATGAACACTGAAGCTTTCTTT. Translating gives CASSTRGAMNTEAFF.

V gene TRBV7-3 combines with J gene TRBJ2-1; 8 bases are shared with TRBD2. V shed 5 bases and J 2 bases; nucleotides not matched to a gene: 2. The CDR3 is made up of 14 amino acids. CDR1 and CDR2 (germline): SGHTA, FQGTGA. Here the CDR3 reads CASSVAGTYNEQFF. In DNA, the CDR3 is TGTGCCAGCAGCGTAGCGGGGACCTACAATGAGCAGTTCTTC.

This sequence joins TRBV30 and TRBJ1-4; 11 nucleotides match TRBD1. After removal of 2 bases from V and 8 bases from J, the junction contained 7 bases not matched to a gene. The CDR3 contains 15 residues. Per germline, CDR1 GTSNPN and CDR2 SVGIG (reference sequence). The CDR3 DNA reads TGTGCCTGGAGTCCCTGGGACAGGGGGGAAGAAAAACTGTTTTTT. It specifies CAWSPWDRGEEKLFF.

The CDR3: CATSRGQGRGEGYTF. CDR3 nucleotide sequence: TGTGCCACCAGCAGAGGACAGGGACGGGGAGAAGGCTACACCTTC. The chain combines TRBV15 with TRBJ1-2; 7 nucleotides line up with TRBD1. The CDR3 is made up of 15 amino acids. Germline lookup yields CDR1 LNHNV and CDR2 YYDKDF (reference sequence). Losses at the gene ends were 1 base for V and 8 bases for J; bases not matched to a gene: 10.

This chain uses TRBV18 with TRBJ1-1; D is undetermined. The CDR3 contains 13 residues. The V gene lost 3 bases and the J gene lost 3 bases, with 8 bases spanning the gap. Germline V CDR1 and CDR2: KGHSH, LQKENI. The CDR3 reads CASSPQPDTEAFF. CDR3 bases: TGTGCCAGCTCACCCCAACCGGACACTGAAGCTTTCTTT.

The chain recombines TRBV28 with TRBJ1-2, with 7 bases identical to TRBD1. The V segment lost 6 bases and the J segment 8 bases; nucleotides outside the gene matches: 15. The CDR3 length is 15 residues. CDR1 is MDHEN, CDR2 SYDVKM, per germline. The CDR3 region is CASRRTGNVLVGYTF. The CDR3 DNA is TGTGCCAGCAGAAGGACAGGAAATGTTCTGGTCGGCTACACCTTC.

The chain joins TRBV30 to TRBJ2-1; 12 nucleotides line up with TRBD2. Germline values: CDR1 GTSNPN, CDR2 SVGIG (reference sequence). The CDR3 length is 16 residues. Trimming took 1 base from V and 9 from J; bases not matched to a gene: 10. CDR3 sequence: CAWSAQTSGGGGEQFF. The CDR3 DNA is TGTGCCTGGAGTGCACAGACTAGCGGGGGAGGTGGTGAGCAGTTCTTC.

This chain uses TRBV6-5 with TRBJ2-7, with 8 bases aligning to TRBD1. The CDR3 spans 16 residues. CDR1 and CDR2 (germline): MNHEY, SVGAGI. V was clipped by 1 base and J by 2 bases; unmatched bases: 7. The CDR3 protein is CASSYFTGTGAYEQYF. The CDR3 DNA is TGTGCCAGCAGTTACTTTACCGGGACAGGCGCCTACGAGCAGTACTTC.